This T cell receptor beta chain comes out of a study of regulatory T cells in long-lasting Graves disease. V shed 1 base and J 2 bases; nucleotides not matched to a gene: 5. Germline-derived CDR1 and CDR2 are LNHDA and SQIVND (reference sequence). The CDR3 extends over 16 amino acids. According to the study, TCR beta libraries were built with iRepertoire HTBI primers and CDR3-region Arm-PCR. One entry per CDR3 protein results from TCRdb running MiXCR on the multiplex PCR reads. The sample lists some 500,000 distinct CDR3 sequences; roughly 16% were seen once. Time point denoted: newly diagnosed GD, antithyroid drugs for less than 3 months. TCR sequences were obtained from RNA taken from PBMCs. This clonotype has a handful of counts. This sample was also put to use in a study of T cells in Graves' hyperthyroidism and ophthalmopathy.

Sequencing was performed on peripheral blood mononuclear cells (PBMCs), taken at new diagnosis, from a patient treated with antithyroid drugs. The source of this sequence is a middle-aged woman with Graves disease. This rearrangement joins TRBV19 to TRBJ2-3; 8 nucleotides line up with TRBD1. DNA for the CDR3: TGTGCCAGTAGTATAGGACAGGGGAGTTACACAGATACGCAGTATTTT. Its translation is CASSIGQGSYTDTQYF. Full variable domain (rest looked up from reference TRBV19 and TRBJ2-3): DGGITQSPKYLFRKEGQNVTLSCEQNLNHDAMYWYRQDPGQGLRLIYYSQIVNDFQKGDIAEGYSVSREKKESFPLTVTSAQKNPTAFYLCASSIGQGSYTDTQYFGPGTRLTVL.